The 24 T cell receptor beta chains presented below share a single source sample, sequenced in a study of identical twins' blood T cells. Each CDR3 protein is one row after TCRdb ran MiXCR on the 5' RACE reads. The sample records around 380,000 distinct CDR3 sequences, 25% to 35% being singletons. Sequencing was done on a sample of PBMCs. These receptors all come from a woman between 18 and 49 years old in good health.

This clonotype was seen repeatedly, ten times or more. The chain joins TRBV28 to TRBJ1-6, with D uncertain. Germline lookup yields CDR1 MDHEN and CDR2 SYDVKM. The CDR3 spans 11 residues. V was pared by 4 bases and J by 7 bases, with 2 bases between. In DNA form, the CDR3 reads TGTGCCAGCAGTTCAAATTCACCCCTCCACTTT. Protein: CASSSNSPLHF.

In its sample, this clonotype was seen a few times. The chain has TRBV2 and TRBJ1-1; the match to TRBD1 covers 7 bases. CDR1 and CDR2 (germline): SNHLY, FYNNEI. J was trimmed by 1 base and V by 4 bases; bases with no gene match: 3. The CDR3 has 14 amino acids. CDR3 coding DNA: TGTGCCAGCAGTGGACAGGGCGCGAACACTGAAGCTTTCTTT. As protein: CASSGQGANTEAFF. The full variable domain, with the rest looked up from reference TRBV2 and TRBJ1-1, is EPEVTQTPSHQVTQMGQEVILRCVPISNHLYFYWYRQILGQKVEFLVSFYNNEISEKSEIFDDQFSVERPDGSNFTLKIRSTKLEDSAMYFCASSGQGANTEAFFGQGTRLTVV.

V gene TRBV9 combines with J gene TRBJ2-1; TRBD2 is a possible D gene (6 bases). Trimming removed 2 bases from V and 5 bases from J, with 11 bases in between. CDR3 length: 14 residues. CDR1 and CDR2 from the germline V gene are SGDLS and YYNGEE. In DNA, the CDR3 is TGTGCCAGCAGCGTCGAGGTAGCGGACAATGAGCAGTTCTTC. Protein: CASSVEVADNEQFF.

This sequence joins TRBV3-1 and TRBJ1-6; the D is unclear. There are 16 residues in the CDR3. V was clipped by 0 bases and J by 7 bases, with 13 bases between them. Germline V gene lookup returns CDR1 LGHDT and CDR2 YNNKEL (reference sequence). The CDR3 is CASSQDRVRPNSPLHF. The CDR3 DNA reads as TGTGCCAGCAGCCAAGATCGAGTCCGTCCCAATTCACCCCTCCACTTT.

The sample holds many counts of this clonotype. This chain connects TRBV7-9 to TRBJ2-2; D not certain. Germline-derived CDR1 and CDR2 are SEHNR and FQNEAQ (reference sequence). The CDR3 has 12 amino acids. V lost 5 bases to trimming and J lost 4 bases, with 5 bases between them. This CDR3 is CASSPFTGELFF. The CDR3 bases are TGTGCCAGCAGCCCTTTCACCGGGGAGCTGTTTTTT.

On this clonotype itself: An end of the junction differs from the germline gene, which may be a read error. The chain combines TRBV20-1 with TRBJ2-1, with a tentative D call TRBD2 (6 bases). The V gene's germline CDR1 is DFQATT and CDR2 SNEGSKA (reference sequence). The CDR3 covers 14 residues. The CDR3 DNA sequence: TGCAGTGCTAGTCTGGAGGGCTCCTACAATGAGCAGTCCTTC. It encodes CSASLEGSYNEQSF.

This clonotype has ten or more counts. The chain couples TRBV6-4 to TRBJ2-3; 7 nucleotides align to TRBD2. Per the germline V gene, CDR1 is MRHNA and CDR2 is SNTAGT. After removal of 3 bases from V and 6 bases from J, the junction contained 9 bases not matched to a gene. The CDR3 loop spans 15 amino acids. The CDR3 coding sequence is TGTGCCAGCAGTGAAACGGGGGGAATGGTGGATACGCAGTATTTT. Protein sequence: CASSETGGMVDTQYF.

This clonotype has just a few counts. This rearrangement joins TRBV27 to TRBJ1-2, with D unclear. The CDR3 is 12 amino acids. Trimming removed 4 bases from V and 8 bases from J, with 11 bases in between. Germline V gene lookup returns CDR1 MNHEY and CDR2 SMNVEV (reference sequence). The CDR3 loop reads CASSSNFGGYTF. The DNA for the CDR3 is TGTGCCAGCAGTTCCAACTTTGGGGGCTACACCTTC.

This chain uses TRBV5-1 with TRBJ2-3; D remains unclear. V lost 0 bases to trimming and J lost 5 bases, with 13 bases between them. The V gene's germline CDR1 is SGHRS and CDR2 YFSETQ. CDR3 length: 15 amino acids. The CDR3 is CASSLGSVGGDTQYF. The CDR3, as DNA: TGCGCCAGCAGCTTGGGATCGGTCGGCGGAGATACGCAGTATTTT.

This clonotype was detected only a few times. The chain has TRBV19 and TRBJ1-1; a possible D gene is TRBD1 (5 bases). The V end was cut by 1 base, the J end by 4 bases, with 16 bases between. The germline CDR1 and CDR2 sequences are LNHDA and SQIVND (reference sequence). The CDR3 is 16 amino acids. The CDR3 reads CASSIGRGGRGTEAFF. CDR3 in DNA: TGTGCCAGTAGTATAGGACGGGGGGGACGGGGCACTGAAGCTTTCTTT.

The gene calls are TRBV20-1 and TRBJ1-2; TRBD1 agrees at 7 bases. The germline V gene has CDR1 DFQATT and CDR2 SNEGSKA (reference sequence). V lost 1 base and J lost 6; bases outside the gene matches: 5. The length of the CDR3 is 13 residues. CDR3 bases: TGCAGTGCTAGAGTACAGGGGCAGGATGGCTACACCTTC. It is translated as CSARVQGQDGYTF.

This clonotype was detected only a few times. As DNA, the CDR3 is TGCAGTGCTAAGGGGGGGGGGAACTATGGCTACACCTTC. Its protein is CSAKGGGNYGYTF. The V gene is TRBV20-1, the J gene TRBJ1-2; a possible D gene is TRBD1 (6 bases). The length of the CDR3 is 13 residues. Germline V CDR1 and CDR2: DFQATT, SNEGSKA (reference sequence). Trimming pared 4 bases from V and 2 bases from J, leaving 11 bases between.

The chain combines TRBV29-1 with TRBJ1-1, with a weak D call TRBD1 (5 bases). Per the germline V gene, CDR1 is SQVTM and CDR2 is ANQGSEA. Trimming pared 6 bases from V and 5 bases from J, leaving 16 bases between. The length of the CDR3 is 13 residues. CDR3 sequence: CSVGRKTGTEAFF. The CDR3, as DNA: TGCAGCGTGGGGCGGAAAACTGGGACTGAAGCTTTCTTT.

In its sample, this clonotype was seen a few times. The chain combines TRBV10-2 with TRBJ2-2; no definite D call. Looked up from germline, CDR1 is WSHSY and CDR2 is SAAADI. The V end was cut by 7 bases, the J end by 5 bases, with 8 bases between. The CDR3 loop spans 12 amino acids. CDR3 sequence reads: CASTPATGELFF. The DNA for the CDR3 is TGCGCCAGCACTCCAGCGACCGGGGAGCTGTTTTTT.

This clonotype was counted between two and nine times. The chain combines TRBV5-1 with TRBJ1-2; TRBD1 matches at 7 bases. The CDR3 extends over 14 amino acids. V lost 5 bases to trimming and J lost 3 bases; unmatched junction nucleotides: 7. From germline, CDR1 is SGHRS and CDR2 YFSETQ. The DNA of the CDR3 is TGCGCCAGCAGATTCGCCACAGGGGACTATGGCTACACCTTC. It encodes CASRFATGDYGYTF. Full variable domain (rest looked up from reference TRBV5-1 and TRBJ1-2): KAGVTQTPRYLIKTRGQQVTLSCSPISGHRSVSWYQQTPGQGLQFLFEYFSETQRNKGNFPGRFSGRQFSNSRSEMNVSTLELGDSALYLCASRFATGDYGYTFGSGTRLTVV.

There are a few counts of this clonotype. This rearrangement joins TRBV20-1 to TRBJ2-4; TRBD1 matches 7 bases. Germline V lookup: CDR1 DFQATT, CDR2 SNEGSKA (reference sequence). V lost 5 bases and J lost 3; bases outside the gene matches: 7. The CDR3 has 14 residues. For the CDR3, the DNA is TGCAGTGCTGGCCGGGGACAGCTCAAAAACATTCAGTACTTC. Protein: CSAGRGQLKNIQYF.

The chain couples TRBV20-1 to TRBJ2-1; 12 bases are shared with TRBD1. V trimming: 8 bases; J trimming: 8 bases; junction bases outside the gene matches: 13. The CDR3 sequence is 15 residues long. Per the germline V gene, CDR1 is DFQATT and CDR2 is SNEGSKA (reference sequence). This chain's CDR3 is CSLLTPGQGAYEQFF. CDR3 DNA: TGCAGTCTACTAACTCCGGGACAGGGGGCTTATGAGCAGTTCTTC.

The V gene is TRBV18, the J gene TRBJ2-7, with TRBD2 as a possible D gene (5 bases). Germline values: CDR1 KGHSH, CDR2 LQKENI. The CDR3 is 13 amino acids. V lost 5 bases, J lost 4 bases, and 12 bases lay in between. The CDR3 region has the DNA TGTGCCAGCTCATCCACCCCGGGGTACGAGCAGTACTTC. Translated: CASSSTPGYEQYF.

The J gene is TRBJ1-2, the V gene TRBV5-1; 9 bases are shared with TRBD1. The length of the CDR3 is 15 residues. Germline V gives CDR1 SGHRS, CDR2 YFSETQ. The V gene end was trimmed by 4 bases and the J gene end by 5 bases; junction bases not matched to a gene: 9. CDR3 DNA: TGCGCCAGCAGCCTTACCGTGGACAGGGGATATGGCTACACCTTC. This codes for CASSLTVDRGYGYTF.

This clonotype was recorded a few times. J is TRBJ2-3 and V is TRBV7-2; TRBD2 aligns across 10 bases. Germline V gives CDR1 SGHTA, CDR2 FQGNSA. V was clipped by 2 bases and J by 5 bases; unmatched bases: 7. CDR3 length: 16 residues. In DNA, the CDR3 is TGTGCCAGCAGCTTACTCCTAGCGGGAGAAAAAGATACGCAGTATTTT. As protein: CASSLLLAGEKDTQYF.

This clonotype was observed a handful of times. The V gene is TRBV29-1, the J gene TRBJ1-5; tentative D call: TRBD1 (6 bases). CDR1 is SQVTM and CDR2 is ANQGSEA in the germline V gene. This CDR3 has 15 residues. V was trimmed by 3 bases and J by 5 bases, leaving 17 bases between them. In DNA, the CDR3 is TGCAGCGTTGAGAGGTTAGAGGGGGGCGATCAGCCCCAGCATTTT. It translates to CSVERLEGGDQPQHF.

This chain uses TRBV7-9 with TRBJ2-3; either TRBD1 or TRBD2 may supply D (6 bases each). The CDR3 spans 12 residues. The V end was cut by 6 bases, the J end by 6 bases, with 10 bases between. Germline CDR1 and CDR2: SEHNR and FQNEAQ (reference sequence). CDR3 nucleotide sequence: TGTGCCAGCAGAGCCGGGGGCGATACGCAGTATTTT. Encoded protein: CASRAGGDTQYF.

There are many counts of this clonotype. The rearrangement joins TRBV29-1 to TRBJ2-1; TRBD2 is a possible D gene (5 bases). Germline CDR1 is SQVTM and CDR2 is ANQGSEA. V dropped 3 bases and J dropped 0 bases, with 9 bases sitting between them. The CDR3 runs to 14 residues. The CDR3: CSVDSGSSYNEQFF. CDR3 bases: TGCAGCGTTGATTCGGGGAGCTCCTACAATGAGCAGTTCTTC.

This clonotype was seen ten or more times. CDR3 sequence: CASSEGQGGSNTIYF. For the CDR3, the DNA is TGTGCCAGCAGTGAGGGACAAGGGGGTTCAAACACCATATATTTT. The V and J genes are TRBV28 and TRBJ1-3, with a tentative D call TRBD1 (6 bases). Trimming stripped 5 bases from V and 6 bases from J, with 17 bases between. CDR1 and CDR2 from the germline V gene are MDHEN and SYDVKM. The length of the CDR3 is 15 residues.